The 19 T cell receptor beta chains given below trace back to one sample, sequenced in a study of T-cell memory formation after mild COVID-19. Using its own MiXCR run on the 5' RACE reads, TCRdb lists one record per CDR3 protein. The data show 450,000 or so distinct CDR3 sequences, 20% seen once. Sample: PBMCs or a T cell subset sorted from them (not recorded which). The receptors originated from an adult woman who had mild COVID-19 (a few samples of this study predate the infection). Cell type and time point are not known.

This sequence joins TRBV7-2 and TRBJ1-2; tentatively, D is TRBD1 (5 bases). The CDR3 is made up of 19 amino acids. Per the germline V gene, CDR1 is SGHTA and CDR2 is FQGNSA. V lost 1 base to trimming and J lost 2 bases, with 23 bases between them. CDR3 DNA sequence: TGTGCCAGCAGCTTAGAGAGAGGGGCCCTGGGATCGCTCAACTATGGCTACACCTTC. Protein: CASSLERGALGSLNYGYTF.

The rearrangement links TRBV10-3 to TRBJ2-7; 11 bases map to TRBD1. After removal of 6 bases from V and 3 bases from J, the junction contained 7 bases not matched to a gene. This CDR3 comprises 15 residues. Germline CDR1 reads ENHRY; CDR2 reads SYGVKD. CDR3 protein: CAIRRAGTGGYEQYF. Written as DNA, the CDR3 is TGTGCCATCAGGCGAGCTGGGACAGGGGGCTACGAGCAGTACTTC.

The CDR3 sequence: CASSLARGTNTGELFF. Written as DNA, the CDR3 is TGTGCCAGCAGCTTAGCGAGAGGGACCAACACCGGGGAGCTGTTTTTT. The V call is TRBV7-8, the J call TRBJ2-2; D may correspond to TRBD1 or TRBD2 (5 bases each). The V gene lost 0 bases and the J gene lost 2 bases, with 10 bases spanning the gap. This CDR3 has 16 residues. In germline, CDR1 is SGHVS, CDR2 FQNEAQ.

This clonotype has only a few counts. The gene calls are TRBV7-9 and TRBJ2-5, with unresolved D. The length of the CDR3 is 15 residues. The V end was cut by 3 bases, the J end by 5 bases, with 16 bases between. Germline V gives CDR1 SEHNR, CDR2 FQNEAQ (reference sequence). CDR3 coding DNA: TGTGCCAGCAGCTTTAAGAGCGCTCTGGAGGAGACCCAGTACTTC. This gives the protein CASSFKSALEETQYF.

CDR3 DNA: TGTGCCAGCAGCTTAGGAGGCAGGGGCGGATCGGGGAACATTCAGTACTTC. It is translated as CASSLGGRGGSGNIQYF. This chain links TRBV7-9 with TRBJ2-4; tentatively, D is TRBD1 (6 bases). Between the trimmed V and J ends, which lost 1 base and 7 bases, there was a span of 20 bases. The germline V gene has CDR1 SEHNR and CDR2 FQNEAQ (reference sequence). CDR3 size: 17 residues.

The V call is TRBV20-1, the J call TRBJ2-7, with 7 bases identical to TRBD1. The CDR3 is 15 residues long. CDR1 DFQATT and CDR2 SNEGSKA come from the germline V gene (reference sequence). V lost 2 bases, J lost 4 bases, and 11 bases stayed unmatched. The CDR3 is CSARPQTGLRYEQYF. CDR3 in DNA: TGCAGTGCTAGACCCCAGACAGGGCTCCGGTACGAGCAGTACTTC.

V and J are TRBV6-6 and TRBJ1-2; maybe TRBD1 (5 bases). Trimming left V 4 bases short and J 6 bases short, with 9 bases between. There are 12 residues in the CDR3. CDR1 is MNHNY, CDR2 SVGAGI, per germline (reference sequence). The CDR3 reads CASSSDSDGYTF. The CDR3 DNA sequence: TGTGCCAGCAGTTCCGACAGCGATGGCTACACCTTC.

This clonotype has just a few counts. The chain links TRBV12-3 or TRBV12-4 to TRBJ2-1; TRBD2 is a possible D gene (5 bases). CDR3 size: 13 residues. The ends were cut back, 6 bases at V and 4 bases at J, with 10 bases in the middle. The CDR3 here is CASRKEEYNEQFF. CDR3 DNA sequence: TGTGCCAGCAGAAAGGAGGAGTACAATGAGCAGTTCTTC.

The chain joins TRBV5-1 to TRBJ1-2; D perhaps matches TRBD1 (5 bases). CDR1 and CDR2 from the germline V gene are SGHRS and YFSETQ. Trimming stripped 3 bases from V and 3 bases from J, with 12 bases between. The CDR3 covers 14 residues. CDR3 amino acids: CASSWGLQDYGYTF. As DNA, the CDR3 is TGCGCCAGCAGCTGGGGACTACAGGACTATGGCTACACCTTC.

This rearrangement joins TRBV6-5 to TRBJ1-1, with D maybe TRBD1 (5 bases). This CDR3 comprises 14 residues. V shed 0 bases and J shed 6 bases, with 11 bases lying between them. Looked up from germline, CDR1 is MNHEY and CDR2 is SVGAGI. The CDR3 nucleotides read TGTGCCAGCAGTTACTCAGCCGGGACCGCTGAAGCTTTCTTT. This codes for CASSYSAGTAEAFF.

The chain uses TRBV6-2 or TRBV6-3 and TRBJ2-7; tentatively, D is TRBD1 or TRBD2 (5 bases each). Between the trimmed V and J ends, which lost 7 bases and 5 bases, there was a span of 15 bases. The germline CDR1 and CDR2 sequences are MNHEY and SVGEGT. This CDR3 contains 13 residues. CDR3: CASTSSGTDEQYF. CDR3 bases: TGTGCCAGCACTTCTTCCGGGACGGACGAGCAGTACTTC.

This chain connects TRBV20-1 to TRBJ2-7; 8 nucleotides align to TRBD2. This CDR3 has 18 residues. V was pared by 5 bases and J by 1 base, with 19 bases of the junction left unmatched. Germline CDR1 DFQATT, CDR2 SNEGSKA (reference sequence). The CDR3 sequence: CSAFSEVPTSEISYEQYF. CDR3 nucleotides: TGCAGTGCTTTTTCCGAGGTGCCGACTAGCGAAATATCCTACGAGCAGTACTTC.

The chain combines TRBV19 with TRBJ1-2; D is undetermined. V was shortened by 6 bases and J by 4 bases, with 12 bases between the two germline ends. This CDR3 has 13 residues. Per germline, CDR1 LNHDA and CDR2 SQIVND (reference sequence). The chain's CDR3 is CASRDAGSYGYTF. CDR3 bases: TGTGCCAGTAGAGACGCGGGTAGCTATGGCTACACCTTC.

This clonotype was picked up a small number of times. The CDR3 reads CASSQDAPPPDNEQFF. The CDR3 DNA follows: TGCGCCAGCAGCCAAGATGCCCCTCCACCCGACAATGAGCAGTTCTTC. The V and J genes are TRBV4-3 and TRBJ2-1; D is unclear. Germline V gene lookup returns CDR1 LGHNA and CDR2 YSLEER. CDR3 length equals 16 residues. The germline V and J ends were trimmed by 0 bases and 5 bases, with 14 bases remaining between them.

The chain has TRBV6-5 and TRBJ1-2, with D unclear. The CDR3 covers 14 residues. The V end lost 6 bases, the J end lost 7 bases, and 18 bases lay between the germline ends. From germline, CDR1 is MNHEY and CDR2 SVGAGI. The DNA of the CDR3 is TGTGCCAGCAGCCGGGAGATAGGGTTGGGTGGCTACACCTTC. This codes for CASSREIGLGGYTF.

The rearrangement joins TRBV6-5 to TRBJ1-4; 7 bases fit TRBD1. The CDR3 is 16 residues long. Germline CDR1 is MNHEY and CDR2 is SVGAGI. Trimming cost V 0 bases and J 7 bases; bases outside gene matches: 8. The CDR3 sequence is CASSYSKGAGGEKLFF. The CDR3 region has the DNA TGTGCCAGCAGTTACTCGAAGGGGGCAGGTGGTGAAAAACTGTTTTTT.

V is TRBV20-1 and J is TRBJ2-5; no firm D call. V lost 6 bases, J lost 1 base, and 18 bases lay in between. The CDR3 has 15 amino acids. Germline assignment: CDR1 DFQATT and CDR2 SNEGSKA (reference sequence). The DNA of the CDR3 is TGCAGTGCCGAGAACCCAGGCAAGGGCCAAGAGACCCAGTACTTC. Residues: CSAENPGKGQETQYF.

The table lists this clonotype with a few counts. The chain recombines TRBV11-3 with TRBJ2-7; weak D call: TRBD2 (6 bases). Germline CDR1 is SGHNT and CDR2 is YENEEA. The V end lost 1 base, the J end lost 2 bases, and 6 bases lay between the germline ends. CDR3 length equals 13 residues. The CDR3 DNA follows: TGTGCCAGCAGCTTAGGGGAGGCCTACGAGCAGTACTTC. This translates into CASSLGEAYEQYF.

This chain links TRBV5-1 with TRBJ2-1, with D unresolved. V lost 0 bases, J lost 4 bases, and 20 bases lay in between. This CDR3 is built from 18 residues. The germline V gene encodes CDR1 SGHRS and CDR2 YFSETQ. CDR3 coding DNA: TGCGCCAGCAGCTTGGAAAGTGTCGTCTACCTAGGGTACAATGAGCAGTTCTTC. Encoded protein: CASSLESVVYLGYNEQFF.